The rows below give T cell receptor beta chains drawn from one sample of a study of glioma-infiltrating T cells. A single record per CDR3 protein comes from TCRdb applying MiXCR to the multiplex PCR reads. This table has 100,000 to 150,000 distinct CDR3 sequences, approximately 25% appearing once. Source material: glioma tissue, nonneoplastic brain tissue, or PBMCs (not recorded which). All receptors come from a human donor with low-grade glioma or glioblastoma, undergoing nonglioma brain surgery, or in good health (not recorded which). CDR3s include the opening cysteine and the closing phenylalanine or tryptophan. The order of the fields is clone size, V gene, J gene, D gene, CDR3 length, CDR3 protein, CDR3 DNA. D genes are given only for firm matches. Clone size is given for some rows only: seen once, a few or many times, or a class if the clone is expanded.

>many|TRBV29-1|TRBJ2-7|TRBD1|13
CSVGDRGLYEQYF
TGCAGCGTTGGAGACAGGGGGCTTTACGAGCAGTACTTC
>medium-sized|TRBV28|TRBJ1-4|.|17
CASSPPVLRGDQRKLFF
TGTGCCAGCAGCCCCCCAGTCCTACGAGGGGATCAAAGAAAACTGTTTTTT
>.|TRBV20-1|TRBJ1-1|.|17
CSARNRHIPLKNTEAFF
TGCAGTGCTAGGAACAGGCATATACCGCTCAAGAACACTGAAGCTTTCTTT
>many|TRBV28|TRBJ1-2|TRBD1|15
CASSLSGTGFYGYTF
TGTGCCAGCAGTTTATCTGGGACAGGATTCTATGGCTACACCTTC
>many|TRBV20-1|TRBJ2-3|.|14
CSARAQWEADTQYF
TGCAGTGCTAGAGCCCAGTGGGAGGCAGATACGCAGTATTTT
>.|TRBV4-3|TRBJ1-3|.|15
CASSQDHLSGNTIYF
TGCGCCAGCAGCCAGGATCACCTCTCTGGAAACACCATATATTTT
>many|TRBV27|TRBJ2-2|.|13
CASSFIRTGELFF
TGTGCCAGCAGTTTTATTCGGACCGGGGAGCTGTTTTTT
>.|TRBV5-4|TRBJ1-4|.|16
CASSGGPGAVEEKLFF
TGTGCCAGCAGTGGGGGGCCGGGGGCAGTTGAAGAAAAACTGTTTTTT
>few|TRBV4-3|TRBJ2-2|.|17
CASSQDSTAVSTGELFF
TGCGCCAGCAGCCAAGACAGCACGGCAGTGAGCACCGGGGAGCTGTTTTTT
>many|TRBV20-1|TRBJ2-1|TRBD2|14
CSARGTSGRDEQFF
TGCAGTGCTAGAGGGACTAGCGGGAGGGATGAGCAGTTCTTC
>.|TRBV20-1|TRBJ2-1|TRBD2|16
CSAPNLARAGGNEQFF
TGCAGTGCTCCTAACCTAGCAAGAGCGGGAGGAAATGAGCAGTTCTTC
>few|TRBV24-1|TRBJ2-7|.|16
CATSGLPGTPIYEQYF
TGTGCCACCAGTGGTTTGCCGGGAACCCCCATATACGAGCAGTACTTC
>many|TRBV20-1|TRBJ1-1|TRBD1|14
CSARPGTGGTEAFF
TGCAGTGCTAGGCCCGGGACAGGGGGCACTGAAGCTTTCTTT
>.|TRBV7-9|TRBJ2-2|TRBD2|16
CTSSRPSGINTGELFF
TGTACCAGCAGTAGACCTAGCGGGATCAACACCGGGGAGCTGTTTTTT
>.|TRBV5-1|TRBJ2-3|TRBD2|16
CASTPSGGYSTDTQYF
TGCGCCAGCACCCCCAGCGGGGGATATAGCACAGATACGCAGTATTTT
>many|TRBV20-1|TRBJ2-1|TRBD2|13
CSARLAGVNEQFF
TGCAGTGCTAGACTAGCGGGAGTGAATGAGCAGTTCTTC
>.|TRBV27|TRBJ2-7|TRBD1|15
CASTPGVAQGGEQYF
TGTGCCAGCACCCCTGGGGTTGCACAGGGGGGCGAGCAGTACTTC
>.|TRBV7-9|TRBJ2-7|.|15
CASSLVSQGRSEQYF
TGTGCCAGCAGCTTAGTCTCCCAGGGGAGGTCCGAGCAGTACTTC
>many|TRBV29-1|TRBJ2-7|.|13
CSARTGSSYEQYF
TGCAGTGCTAGAACCGGGAGCTCCTACGAGCAGTACTTC
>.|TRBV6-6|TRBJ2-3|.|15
CAISFFRPGESTQYF
TGTGCCATCAGTTTCTTTCGACCTGGGGAAAGTACGCAGTATTTT
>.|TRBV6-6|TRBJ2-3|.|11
CASRQGIAKYF
TGTGCCAGCAGACAAGGGATAGCGAAGTATTTT
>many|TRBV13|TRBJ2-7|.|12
CASSLYSYEQYF
TGTGCCAGCAGCTTGTACTCCTACGAGCAGTACTTC
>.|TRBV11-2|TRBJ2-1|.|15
CASSFGGSGGNEQFF
TGTGCCAGCAGCTTTGGGGGCTCCGGCGGCAATGAGCAGTTCTTC
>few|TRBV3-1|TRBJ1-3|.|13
CASSPATGNTIYF
TGTGCCAGCAGCCCTGCTACTGGAAACACCATATATTTT
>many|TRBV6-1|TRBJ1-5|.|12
CASRRPNQPQHF
TGTGCCAGCAGACGGCCCAATCAGCCCCAGCATTTT
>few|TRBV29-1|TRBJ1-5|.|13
CSVRQAGGQPQHF
TGCAGCGTTAGGCAGGCCGGGGGACAGCCCCAGCATTTT
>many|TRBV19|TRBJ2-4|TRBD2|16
CASSPGLADDKNIQYF
TGTGCCAGTAGTCCGGGACTAGCGGACGACAAAAACATTCAGTACTTC
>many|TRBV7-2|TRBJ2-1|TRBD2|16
CASSLRGGASYNEQFF
TGTGCCAGCAGCTTAAGGGGAGGGGCGTCCTACAATGAGCAGTTCTTC
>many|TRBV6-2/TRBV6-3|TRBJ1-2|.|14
CASSWGDGPYGYTF
TGTGCCAGCAGTTGGGGCGACGGACCTTATGGCTACACCTTC
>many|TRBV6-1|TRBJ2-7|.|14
CASSRRTDGVEQYF
TGTGCCAGCAGTCGACGGACAGACGGTGTCGAGCAGTACTTC
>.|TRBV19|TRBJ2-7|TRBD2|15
CASSITSGREYEQYF
TGTGCCAGTAGTATCACTAGCGGGAGAGAGTACGAGCAGTACTTC
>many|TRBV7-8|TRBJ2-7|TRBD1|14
CASSRGDRAYEQYF
TGTGCCAGCAGCCGAGGGGACAGGGCCTACGAGCAGTACTTC
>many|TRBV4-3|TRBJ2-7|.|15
CASSQDRYSSYEQYF
TGCGCCAGCAGCCAAGATAGGTACAGTTCCTACGAGCAGTACTTC
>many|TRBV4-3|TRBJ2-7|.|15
CASSPTEGGSYEQYF
TGCGCCAGCAGCCCTACGGAAGGGGGGAGTTACGAGCAGTACTTC
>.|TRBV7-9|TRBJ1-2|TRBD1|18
CASNFITNTDRPNYGYTF
TGTGCCAGCAACTTCATCACAAATACGGACAGGCCTAACTATGGCTACACCTTC
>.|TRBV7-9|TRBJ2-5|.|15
CASSPQVPRQETQYF
TGTGCCAGCAGCCCTCAGGTTCCCAGACAAGAGACCCAGTACTTC
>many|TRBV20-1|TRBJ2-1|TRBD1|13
CSATGTAGNEQFF
TGCAGTGCTACAGGGACAGCAGGGAATGAGCAGTTCTTC
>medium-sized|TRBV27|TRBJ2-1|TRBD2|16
CASSATAGTSVNEQFF
TGTGCCAGCAGTGCAACCGCCGGGACTAGCGTAAATGAGCAGTTCTTC
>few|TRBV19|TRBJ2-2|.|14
CATRDNTNTGELFF
TGTGCCACTCGGGACAACACGAACACCGGGGAGCTGTTTTTT
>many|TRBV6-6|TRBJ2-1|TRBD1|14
CASSYSAGGNEQFF
TGTGCCAGCAGTTACTCGGCAGGGGGCAATGAGCAGTTCTTC
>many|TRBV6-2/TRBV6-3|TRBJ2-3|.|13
CASSYLRTDTQYF
TGTGCCAGCAGTTACCTCCGCACAGATACGCAGTATTTT
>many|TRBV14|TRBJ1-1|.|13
CASSQVYNTEAFF
TGTGCCAGCAGCCAAGTTTACAACACTGAAGCTTTCTTT
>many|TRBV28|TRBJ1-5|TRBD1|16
CASSSGQGASSKPQHF
TGTGCCAGCAGTTCCGGACAGGGGGCCTCCTCAAAGCCCCAGCATTTT
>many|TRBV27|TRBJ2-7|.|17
CASSSRPPADGPYEQYF
TGTGCCAGCAGCTCACGACCGCCCGCCGACGGTCCCTACGAGCAGTACTTC
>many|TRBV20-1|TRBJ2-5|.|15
CSATMTGQYQETQYF
TGCAGTGCTACAATGACCGGACAGTACCAAGAGACCCAGTACTTC
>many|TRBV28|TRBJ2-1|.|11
CASSGYNEQFF
TGTGCCAGCAGTGGCTACAATGAGCAGTTCTTC
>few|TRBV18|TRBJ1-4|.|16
CASSLRQATTNEKLFF
TGTGCCAGCTCACTCCGACAGGCCACAACTAATGAAAAACTGTTTTTT
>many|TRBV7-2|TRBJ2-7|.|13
CASSPDRKYEQYF
TGTGCCAGCAGCCCTGACAGGAAGTACGAGCAGTACTTC
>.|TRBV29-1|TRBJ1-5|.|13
CSTQGGFDQPQHF
TGCAGCACCCAAGGCGGGTTTGATCAGCCCCAGCATTTT
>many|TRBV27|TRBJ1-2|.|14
CASSRTGTVIGYTF
TGTGCCAGCAGCCGTACGGGGACTGTAATAGGCTACACCTTC
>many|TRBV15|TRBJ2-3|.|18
CATSRDLNSGLLTDTQYF
TGTGCCACCAGCAGAGATTTAAACTCGGGACTCCTCACAGATACGCAGTATTTT
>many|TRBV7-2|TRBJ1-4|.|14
CASSLGLDNEKLFF
TGTGCCAGCAGCTTGGGATTGGATAATGAAAAACTGTTTTTT
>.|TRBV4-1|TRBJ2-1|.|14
CASSQEVTVNEQFF
TGCGCCAGCAGCCAAGAGGTGACCGTAAATGAGCAGTTCTTC
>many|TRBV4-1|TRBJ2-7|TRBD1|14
CASSLSTGAVEQYF
TGCGCCAGCAGCCTGTCGACAGGGGCGGTCGAGCAGTACTTC
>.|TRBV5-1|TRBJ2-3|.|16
CASSPEGQLGSDKQYF
TGCGCCAGCAGTCCCGAGGGCCAACTGGGGTCAGATAAGCAGTATTTT
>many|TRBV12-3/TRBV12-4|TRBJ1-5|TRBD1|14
CASSGGQYNQPQHF
TGTGCCAGCAGTGGGGGACAGTACAATCAGCCCCAGCATTTT
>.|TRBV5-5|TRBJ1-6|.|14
CASSSRGRNSPLHF
TGTGCCAGCAGCAGCCGGGGCAGGAATTCACCCCTCCACTTT